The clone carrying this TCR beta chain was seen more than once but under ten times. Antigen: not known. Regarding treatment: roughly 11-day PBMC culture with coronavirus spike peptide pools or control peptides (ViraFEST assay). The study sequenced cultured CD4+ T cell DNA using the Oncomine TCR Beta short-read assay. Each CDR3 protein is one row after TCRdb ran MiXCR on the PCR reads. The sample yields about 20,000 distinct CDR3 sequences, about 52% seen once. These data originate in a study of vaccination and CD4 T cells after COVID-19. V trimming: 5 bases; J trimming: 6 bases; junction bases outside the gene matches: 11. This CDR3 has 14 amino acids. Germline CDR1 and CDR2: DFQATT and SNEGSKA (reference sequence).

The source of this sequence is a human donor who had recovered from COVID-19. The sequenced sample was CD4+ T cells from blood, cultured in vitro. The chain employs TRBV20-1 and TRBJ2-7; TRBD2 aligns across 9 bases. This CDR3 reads CSAGGGRAEVEQYF. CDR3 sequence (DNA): TGCAGTGCTGGGGGCGGGAGGGCCGAAGTCGAGCAGTACTTC.